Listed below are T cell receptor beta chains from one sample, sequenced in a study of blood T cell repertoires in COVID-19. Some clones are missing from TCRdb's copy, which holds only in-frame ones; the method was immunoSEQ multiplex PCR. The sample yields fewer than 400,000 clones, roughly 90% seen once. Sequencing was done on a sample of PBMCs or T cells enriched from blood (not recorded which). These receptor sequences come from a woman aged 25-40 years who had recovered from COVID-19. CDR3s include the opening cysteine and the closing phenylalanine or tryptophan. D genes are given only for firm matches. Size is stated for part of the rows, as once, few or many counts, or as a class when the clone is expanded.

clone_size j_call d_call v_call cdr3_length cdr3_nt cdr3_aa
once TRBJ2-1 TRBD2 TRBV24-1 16 TGTGCCACCAGTGATCCGGGACTAGGAGGAGACAATGAGCAGTTCTTC CATSDPGLGGDNEQFF
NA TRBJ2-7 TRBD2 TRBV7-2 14 TGTGCCAGCAGCTGGAGCGGGGGAGACTACGAGCAGTACTTC CASSWSGGDYEQYF
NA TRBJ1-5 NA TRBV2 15 TGTGCCAGCAGTGACGGACAAGCTATCAATCAGCCCCAGCATTTT CASSDGQAINQPQHF
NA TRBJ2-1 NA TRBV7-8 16 TGTGCCAGCAGCCCCCGGGGTAGTGGGTCCTACAATGAGCAGTTCTTC CASSPRGSGSYNEQFF
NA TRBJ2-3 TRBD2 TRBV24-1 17 TGTGCCACCAGTGATACTAGCGGGAGCTCGAAGAAGAATACGCAGTATTTT CATSDTSGSSKKNTQYF
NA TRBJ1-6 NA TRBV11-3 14 TGTGCCAGCAGCTTACGGGGGGCGGATTCACCCCTCCACTTT CASSLRGADSPLHF
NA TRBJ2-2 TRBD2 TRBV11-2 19 TGTGCCAGCAGCTTAAGGACTAGCGGGAGTAGGGTGGACACCGGGGAGCTGTTTTTT CASSLRTSGSRVDTGELFF
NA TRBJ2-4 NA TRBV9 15 TGTGCCAGCAGCGCAGAAGCAACGCGGGGAAACATTCAGTACTTC CASSAEATRGNIQYF
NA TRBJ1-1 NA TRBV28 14 TGTGCCAGCAGTTTGCGGGGACTGAACACTGAAGCTTTCTTT CASSLRGLNTEAFF
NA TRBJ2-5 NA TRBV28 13 TGTGCCAGCGAGAGCGCGACGGCGGAGACCCAGTACTTC CASESATAETQYF
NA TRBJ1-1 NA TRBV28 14 TGTGCCAGCAGTTTGGACAGCCTGAACACTGAAGCTTTCTTT CASSLDSLNTEAFF
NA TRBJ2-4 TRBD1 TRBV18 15 TGTGCCAGCTCACCGATGTCCGGGACAGAAAACATTCAGTACTTC CASSPMSGTENIQYF
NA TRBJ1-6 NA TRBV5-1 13 TGCGCCAGCAGCTTGGCAGGAATTTCACCCCTCCACTTT CASSLAGISPLHF
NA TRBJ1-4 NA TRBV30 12 TGTGCCTTATTGACAGCAAATGAAAAACTGTTTTTT CALLTANEKLFF
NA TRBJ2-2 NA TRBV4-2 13 TGTGCCAGCAGCCGACCCGGAGGCGGGGAGCTGTTTTTT CASSRPGGGELFF
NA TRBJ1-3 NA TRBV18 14 TGTGCCAGCTCACCAGAAGTGAAGAGGGACACCATATATTTT CASSPEVKRDTIYF
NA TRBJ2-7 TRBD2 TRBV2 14 TGTGCCAGCAGTGAAAGTATCCGGGGGGACGAGCAGTACTTC CASSESIRGDEQYF